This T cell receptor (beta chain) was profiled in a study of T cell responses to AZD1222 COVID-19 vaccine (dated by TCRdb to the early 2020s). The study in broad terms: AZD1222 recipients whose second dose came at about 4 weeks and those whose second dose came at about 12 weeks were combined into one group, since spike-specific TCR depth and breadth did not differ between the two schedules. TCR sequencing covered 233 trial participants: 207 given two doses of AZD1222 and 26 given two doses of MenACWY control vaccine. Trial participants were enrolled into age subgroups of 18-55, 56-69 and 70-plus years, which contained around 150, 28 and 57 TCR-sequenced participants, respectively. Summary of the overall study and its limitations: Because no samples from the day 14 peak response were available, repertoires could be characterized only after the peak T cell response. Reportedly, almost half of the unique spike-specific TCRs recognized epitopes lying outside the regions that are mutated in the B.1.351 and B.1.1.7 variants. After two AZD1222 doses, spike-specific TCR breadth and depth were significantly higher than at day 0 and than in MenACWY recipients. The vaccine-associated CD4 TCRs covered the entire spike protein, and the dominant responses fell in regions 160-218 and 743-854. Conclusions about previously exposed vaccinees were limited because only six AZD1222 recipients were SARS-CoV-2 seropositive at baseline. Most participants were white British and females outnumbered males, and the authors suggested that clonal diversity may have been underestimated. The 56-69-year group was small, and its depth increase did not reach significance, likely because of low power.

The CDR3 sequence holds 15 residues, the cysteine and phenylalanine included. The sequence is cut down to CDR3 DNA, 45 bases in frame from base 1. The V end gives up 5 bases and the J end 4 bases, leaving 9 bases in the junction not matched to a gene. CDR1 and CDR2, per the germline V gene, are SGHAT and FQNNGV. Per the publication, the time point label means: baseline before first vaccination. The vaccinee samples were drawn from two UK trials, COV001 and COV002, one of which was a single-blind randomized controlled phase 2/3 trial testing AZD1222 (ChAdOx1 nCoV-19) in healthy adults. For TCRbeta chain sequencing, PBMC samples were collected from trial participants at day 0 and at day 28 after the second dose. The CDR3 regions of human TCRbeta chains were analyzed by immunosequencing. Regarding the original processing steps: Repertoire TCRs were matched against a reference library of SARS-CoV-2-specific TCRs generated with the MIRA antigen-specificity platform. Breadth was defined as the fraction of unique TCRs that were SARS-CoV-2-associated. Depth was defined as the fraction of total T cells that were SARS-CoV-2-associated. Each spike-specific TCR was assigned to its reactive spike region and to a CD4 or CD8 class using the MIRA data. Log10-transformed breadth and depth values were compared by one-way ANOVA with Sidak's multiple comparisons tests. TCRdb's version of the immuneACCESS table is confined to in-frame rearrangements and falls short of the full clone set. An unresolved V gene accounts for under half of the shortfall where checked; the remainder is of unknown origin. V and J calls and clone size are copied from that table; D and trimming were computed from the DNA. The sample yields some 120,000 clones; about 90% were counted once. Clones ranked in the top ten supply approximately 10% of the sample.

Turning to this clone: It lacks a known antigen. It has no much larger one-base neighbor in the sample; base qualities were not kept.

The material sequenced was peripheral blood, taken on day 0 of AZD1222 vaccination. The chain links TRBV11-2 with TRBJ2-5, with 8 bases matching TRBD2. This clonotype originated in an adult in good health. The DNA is TGTGCCAGCAGCCCCCGGGGGGGAGGAAGAGAGACCCAGTACTTC. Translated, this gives CASSPRGGGRETQYF.